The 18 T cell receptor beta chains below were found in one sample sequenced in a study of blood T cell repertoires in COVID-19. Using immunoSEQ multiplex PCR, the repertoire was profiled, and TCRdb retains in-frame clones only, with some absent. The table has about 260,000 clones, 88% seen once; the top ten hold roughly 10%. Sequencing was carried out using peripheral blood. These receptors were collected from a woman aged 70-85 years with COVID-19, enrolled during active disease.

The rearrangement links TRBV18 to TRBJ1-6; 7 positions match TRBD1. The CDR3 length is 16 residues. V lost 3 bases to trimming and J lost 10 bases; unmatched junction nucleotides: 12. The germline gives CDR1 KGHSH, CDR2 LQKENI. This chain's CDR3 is CASSPKTGPRMSPLHF. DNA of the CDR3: TGTGCCAGCTCACCGAAGACAGGGCCTAGAATGTCACCCCTCCACTTT.

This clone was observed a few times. CDR3 sequence: CASSPPNNIYYGYTF. As DNA, the CDR3 is TGTGCCAGCTCACCACCGAATAACATCTACTATGGCTACACCTTC. V gene TRBV18 combines with J gene TRBJ1-2, with D unresolved. CDR3 size: 15 residues. Per the germline V gene, CDR1 is KGHSH and CDR2 is LQKENI. V shed 0 bases and J shed 3 bases, with 11 bases lying between them.

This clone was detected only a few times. The DNA for the CDR3 is TGCGCCAGCAGCCAAGAAGGACTCCCCTCCTACGAGCAGTACTTC. The encoded protein is CASSQEGLPSYEQYF. This chain links TRBV4-1 with TRBJ2-7, with D perhaps matching TRBD2 (5 bases). V lost 0 bases and J lost 0, with 9 bases in between. The CDR3 runs to 15 residues. In germline, CDR1 is MGHRA, CDR2 YSYEKL.

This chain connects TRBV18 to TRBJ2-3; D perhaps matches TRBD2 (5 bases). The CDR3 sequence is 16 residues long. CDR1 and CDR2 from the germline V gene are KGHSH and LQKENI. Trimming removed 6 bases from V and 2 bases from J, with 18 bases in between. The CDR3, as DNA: TGTGCCAGCTCGCCTACCTTAAGCGGTCTCACAGATACGCAGTATTTT. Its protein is CASSPTLSGLTDTQYF. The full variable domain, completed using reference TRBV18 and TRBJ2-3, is NAGVMQNPRHLVRRRGQEARLRCSPMKGHSHVYWYRQLPEEGLKFMVYLQKENIIDESGMPKERFSAEFPKEGPSILRIQQVVRGDSAAYFCASSPTLSGLTDTQYFGPGTRLTVL.

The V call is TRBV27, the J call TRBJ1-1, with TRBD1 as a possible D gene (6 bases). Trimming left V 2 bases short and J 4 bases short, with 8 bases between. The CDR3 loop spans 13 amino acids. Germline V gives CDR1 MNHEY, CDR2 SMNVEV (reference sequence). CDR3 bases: TGTGCCAGCAGTTTACAAGGGGGCACTGAAGCTTTCTTT. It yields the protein CASSLQGGTEAFF.

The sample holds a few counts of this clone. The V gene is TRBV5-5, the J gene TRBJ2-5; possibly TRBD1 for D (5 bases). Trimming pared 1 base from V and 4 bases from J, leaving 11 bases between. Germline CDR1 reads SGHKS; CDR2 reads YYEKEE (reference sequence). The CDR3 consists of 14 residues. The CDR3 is CASSLPQGGETQYF. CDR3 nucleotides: TGTGCCAGCAGCTTGCCCCAGGGTGGAGAGACCCAGTACTTC.

The CDR3 region has the DNA TGTGCCAGCACCCCGGGACAACCGAACTATGGCTACACCTTC. Its protein product is CASTPGQPNYGYTF. The chain combines TRBV9 with TRBJ1-2, with D possibly being TRBD1 (6 bases). Trimming removed 6 bases at V and 2 bases at J, with 14 bases between. This CDR3 comprises 14 residues. Per germline, CDR1 SGDLS and CDR2 YYNGEE.

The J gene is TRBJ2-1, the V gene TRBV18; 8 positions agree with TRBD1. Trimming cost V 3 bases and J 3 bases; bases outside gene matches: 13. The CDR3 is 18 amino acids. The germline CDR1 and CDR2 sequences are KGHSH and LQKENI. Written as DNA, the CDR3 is TGTGCCAGCTCACCGTTCGAGTCAGGGGGCGCGAACTACAATGAGCAGTTCTTC. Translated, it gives CASSPFESGGANYNEQFF.

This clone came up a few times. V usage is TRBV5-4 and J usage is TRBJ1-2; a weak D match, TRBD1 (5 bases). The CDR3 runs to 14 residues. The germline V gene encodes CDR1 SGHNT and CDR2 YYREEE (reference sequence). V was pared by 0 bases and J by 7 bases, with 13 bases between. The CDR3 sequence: CASSLGQGTSGYTF. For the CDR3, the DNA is TGTGCCAGCAGCTTGGGGCAGGGTACCAGTGGCTACACCTTC.

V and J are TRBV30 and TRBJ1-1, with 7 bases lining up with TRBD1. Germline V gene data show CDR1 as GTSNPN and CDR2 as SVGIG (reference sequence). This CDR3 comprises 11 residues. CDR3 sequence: CAERGTVEAFF. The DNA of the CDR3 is TGTGCTGAAAGGGGGACAGTTGAAGCTTTCTTT.

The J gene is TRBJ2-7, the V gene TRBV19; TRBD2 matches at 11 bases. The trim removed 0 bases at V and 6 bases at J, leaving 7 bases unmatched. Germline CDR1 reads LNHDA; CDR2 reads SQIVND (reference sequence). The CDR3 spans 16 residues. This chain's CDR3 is CASSIEMDSGRAEQYF. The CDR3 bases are TGTGCCAGTAGTATAGAAATGGATAGCGGGAGGGCCGAGCAGTACTTC.

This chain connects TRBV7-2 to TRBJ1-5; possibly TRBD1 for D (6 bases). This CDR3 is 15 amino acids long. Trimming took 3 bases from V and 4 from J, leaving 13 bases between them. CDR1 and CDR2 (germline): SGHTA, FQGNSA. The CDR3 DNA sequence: TGTGCCAGCAGCTTGACACCGGGACAAAATCAGCCCCAGCATTTT. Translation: CASSLTPGQNQPQHF.

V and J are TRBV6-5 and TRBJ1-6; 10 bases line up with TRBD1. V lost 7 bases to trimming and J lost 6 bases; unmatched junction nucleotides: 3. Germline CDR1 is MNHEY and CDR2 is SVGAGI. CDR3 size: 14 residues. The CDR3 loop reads CASTRDRGNSPLHF. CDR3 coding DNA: TGTGCCAGCACCCGGGACAGGGGTAATTCACCCCTCCACTTT.

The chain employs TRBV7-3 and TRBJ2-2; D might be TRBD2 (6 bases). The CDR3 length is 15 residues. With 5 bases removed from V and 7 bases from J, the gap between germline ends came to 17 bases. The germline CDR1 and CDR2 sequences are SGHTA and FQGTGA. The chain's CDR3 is CASSPSGLPGGELFF. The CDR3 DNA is TGTGCCAGCAGCCCATCGGGACTCCCGGGCGGGGAGCTGTTTTTT.

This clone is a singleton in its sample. CDR3 nucleotides: TGTGCCAGCAGTTTCCAGGGAAGCAATCAGCCCCAGCATTTT. Translation gives CASSFQGSNQPQHF. The chain uses TRBV28 and TRBJ1-5; D possibly corresponds to TRBD1 (5 bases). CDR1 is MDHEN and CDR2 is SYDVKM in the germline V gene. Trimming pared 3 bases from V and 1 base from J, leaving 7 bases between. The CDR3 is 14 amino acids.

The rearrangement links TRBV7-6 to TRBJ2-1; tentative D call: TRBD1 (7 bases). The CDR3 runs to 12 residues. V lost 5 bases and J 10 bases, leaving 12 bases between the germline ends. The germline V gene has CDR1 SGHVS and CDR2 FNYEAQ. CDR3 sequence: CASSGGTAEQFF. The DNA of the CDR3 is TGTGCCAGCAGCGGCGGGACAGCCGAGCAGTTCTTC.

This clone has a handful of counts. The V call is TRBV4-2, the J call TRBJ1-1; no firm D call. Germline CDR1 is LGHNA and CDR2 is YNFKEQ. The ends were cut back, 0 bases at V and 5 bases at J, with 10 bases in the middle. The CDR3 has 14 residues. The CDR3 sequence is CASSQEGQMTEAFF. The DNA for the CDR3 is TGTGCCAGCAGCCAAGAGGGCCAGATGACTGAAGCTTTCTTT.

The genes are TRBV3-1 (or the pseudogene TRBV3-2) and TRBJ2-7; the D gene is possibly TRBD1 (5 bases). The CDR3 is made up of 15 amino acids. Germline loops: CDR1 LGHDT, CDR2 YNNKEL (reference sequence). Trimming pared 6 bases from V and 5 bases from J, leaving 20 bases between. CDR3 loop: CASSSYSVWGHEQYF. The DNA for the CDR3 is TGTGCCAGCAGTTCCTACTCCGTCTGGGGCCACGAGCAGTACTTC.